The source of this T cell receptor beta chain is a study of neoadjuvant anti-PD-1 for oral cavity cancer. Study details: Patients without progression received a fourth nivolumab dose around day 43, then surgical resection on days 50-56.

Libraries were prepared by immunoSEQ multiplex PCR; TCRdb keeps only in-frame clonotypes and omits some of them. The sample has around 20,000 clones; approximately 79% are singletons. The length of the CDR3 is 15 residues. The germline gives CDR1 SGHAT, CDR2 FQNNGV. Overall study results and limits: Higher pretreatment blood Treg/Th17 ratios correlated with higher pretreatment blood and lower post-treatment tumor TCRbeta clonality.

A remark on this clone: The antigen remains unidentified.

V gene TRBV11-2 combines with J gene TRBJ2-2, with TRBD2 as a possible D gene (6 bases). The input for sequencing was PBMCs, taken before nivolumab (anti-PD-1) treatment. This clonotype was sampled from a person between 35 and 79 years old with oral cavity squamous cell carcinoma. CDR3 coding DNA: TGTGCAGCTAACTACGGGGCTAGCGACACCGGGGAGCTGTTTTTT. Translated, it gives CAANYGASDTGELFF.